This T cell receptor (beta chain) derives from a study of T cells after yellow fever vaccination. Looking at the study overall: Fractions of low cell number were prepared using SMART-Seq v4 Ultra Low Input.

A word on this clonotype: The antigen is undetermined. Possible read error: a much larger clone is one base away.

Findings and limits, study-wide: The secondary response peaked faster, at day 5 versus 15, but was weaker. Abundant bulk-population clonotypes could contaminate the FACS-sorted repertoires.

CDR1 LNHNV and CDR2 YYDKDF come from the germline V gene (reference sequence). The CDR3 spans 14 residues. V shed 8 bases, J shed 4 bases, and the junction held 3 bases outside the gene matches. TCRdb independently ran MiXCR on the 5' RACE reads; one entry per CDR3 protein. This sample carries about 300,000 distinct CDR3 sequences, around 8.6% of them seen once, and the ten largest clones take approximately 3.5%. This sample comprised CD4+ T cells sorted from PBMCs, obtained 5 days after the yellow fever booster vaccination. This receptor was taken from a man between 18 and 35 years old who received the YFV17D yellow fever vaccine. The chain employs TRBV15 and TRBJ2-1; 12 nucleotides match TRBD2. The CDR3 DNA reads as TGTGCCACCCTAGCGGGGGGGTCGTACAATGAGCAGTTCTTC. Its protein product is CATLAGGSYNEQFF.